The clone carrying this T cell receptor (beta chain) was observed a single time. What it recognizes is unknown. This CDR3 comprises 15 residues. V lost 6 bases and J lost 2; bases outside the gene matches: 6. The data derive from a study of blood T cells in healthy people across ages. General observations from the study: The long-lived group displayed more naive CD4+ cells, plus higher diversity, than the aged donors did.

It was with a sample-barcoded 5' primer and a J-beta primer mix that a second PCR of roughly 7 to 11 cycles was run. TCRdb reprocessed the 5' RACE reads via MiXCR and lists one record per CDR3 protein. The sample consists of over 600,000 distinct CDR3 sequences, about 45% of them appearing once. The sample comprised blood. The chain uses TRBV12-3 or TRBV12-4 and TRBJ1-5, with 8 bases lining up with TRBD1. The receptor's source is an elderly man in good health. The CDR3 DNA reads TGTGCCAGCAGCCCGGGACAGGCGGGCAATCAGCCCCAGCATTTT. Encoded protein: CASSPGQAGNQPQHF.